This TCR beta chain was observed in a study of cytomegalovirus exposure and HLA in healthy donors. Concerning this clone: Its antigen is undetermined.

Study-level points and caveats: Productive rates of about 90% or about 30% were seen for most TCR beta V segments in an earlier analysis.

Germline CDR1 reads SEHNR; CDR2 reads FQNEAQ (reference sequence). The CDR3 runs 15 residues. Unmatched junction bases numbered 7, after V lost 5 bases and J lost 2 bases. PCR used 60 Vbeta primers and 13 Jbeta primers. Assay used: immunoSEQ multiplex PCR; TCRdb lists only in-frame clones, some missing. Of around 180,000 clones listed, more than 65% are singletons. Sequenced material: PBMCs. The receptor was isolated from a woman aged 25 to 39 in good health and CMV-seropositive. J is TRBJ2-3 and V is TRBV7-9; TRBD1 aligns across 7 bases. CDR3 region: CASSRRDSDTDTQYF. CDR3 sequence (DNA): TGTGCCAGCAGCCGCCGGGACAGTGACACAGATACGCAGTATTTT.